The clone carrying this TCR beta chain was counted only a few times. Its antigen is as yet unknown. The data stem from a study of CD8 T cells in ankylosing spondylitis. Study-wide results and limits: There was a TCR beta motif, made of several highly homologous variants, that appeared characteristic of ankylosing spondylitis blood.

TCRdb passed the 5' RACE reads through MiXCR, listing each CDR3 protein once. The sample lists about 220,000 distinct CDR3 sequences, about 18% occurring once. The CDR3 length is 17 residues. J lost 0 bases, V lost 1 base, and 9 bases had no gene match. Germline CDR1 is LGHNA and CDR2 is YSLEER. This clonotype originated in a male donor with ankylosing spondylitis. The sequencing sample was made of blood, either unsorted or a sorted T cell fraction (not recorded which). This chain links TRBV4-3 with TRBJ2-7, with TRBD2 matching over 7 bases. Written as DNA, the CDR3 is TGCGCCAGCAGCCAAGGATCTAGCGGAGTCCTCTCCTACGAGCAGTACTTC. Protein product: CASSQGSSGVLSYEQYF.